The T cell receptor (beta chain) under discussion was sequenced for a study of CD8+ T cells in alopecia areata. General observations from the study: Higher clonality than in normal scalp was seen in lesional scalp, especially alopecia totalis/universalis. Sequencing of scalp samples also captures resident alphabeta T cells of normal skin.

Following extraction, RNA underwent reverse transcription to cDNA, which served as the sequencing template. Data came from immunoSEQ multiplex PCR; TCRdb stores just in-frame clones and leaves some out. The table includes 110,000 or so clones, approximately 50% detected once. This clone was detected once. Its antigen is unknown. In germline, CDR1 is MGHDK, CDR2 SYGVNS. The CDR3 has 13 residues. V shed 8 bases and J shed 10 bases, with 20 bases lying between them. V gene TRBV25-1 combines with J gene TRBJ2-5, with TRBD2 as a possible D gene (5 bases). Input material: NKG2D-low CD8+ T cells sorted from blood. The source is a human donor with alopecia areata. The CDR3 DNA sequence: TGTGCCAGCCTCGGACTGCTAAGAGACGGCCAGTACTTC. It translates to CASLGLLRDGQYF.